The T cell receptor (beta chain) described here comes from a study of CD8+CD57+ T cells in acquired aplastic anemia (dated by TCRdb to about 2018). Some background on the complete study: Extracted DNA from sorted CD4+ and CD8+ cells averaged approximately 3 ug, ranging from roughly 0.19 to 27.4 ug. A CD8+CD57+ expansion meant a frequency higher than the mean frequency seen in healthy subjects.

Flow cytometry had shown CD8+CD57+ cell expansion in the patients selected for sequencing. Severe acquired aplastic anemia was diagnosed in all patients according to International Study of Aplastic Anemia and Agranulocytosis and Camitta criteria. At the time blood was sampled, none of the patients had received any therapy. TCR repertoires of sorted CD4+ and CD8+ blood T cells from severe aplastic anemia patients and healthy subjects were deep-sequenced in the study. Patients were enrolled under clinicaltrials.gov protocols 00001620, 01623167, 00001397, 00071045, 00081523 and 00961064 in the USA. Ficoll-Paque density gradient centrifugation was used to isolate peripheral blood mononuclear cells. Before DNA was extracted, CD4+ and CD8+ T cells were sorted using either FACS or magnetic beads. Broad study findings and their caveats: Twenty-nine CD8+ CDR3 sequences were found in both patients and controls but appeared to be highly expressed in patients and within the immunodominant clones of the patients. CD8+ Simpson's diversity did not differ significantly between patients and healthy controls (P=0.060).

Comment on this clonotype: No cognate antigen has been identified for it. No much larger clone exists at a distance of one base, and base qualities are not known.

Genomic DNA was used as template for profiling of TCR beta VDJ combinations and CDR3 sequences. TCR repertoire sequencing was run on an Illumina HiSeq 2000. Per the original workflow: TRBV/TRBJ rearrangement plots, CDR3 size and DJ length profiles, and Simpson's diversity index were used to assess repertoires. The immunodominant clone was defined as the most abundant DNA sequence in deep sequencing data. CDR3 amino acid sequences were screened for sharing across subjects and compared with published repertoires and the VDJdb database. The raw public data were reprocessed by TCRdb itself: fastp quality trimming at Q25, MiXCR clonotype calling, in-frame beta chains only. Each entry is one CDR3 protein sequence, shown with its most common DNA and genes. In this record, the V and J calls reflect TCRdb's handling and not the investigators' own analysis. The sample profile shows roughly 170,000 distinct CDR3 sequences; 45% to 60% of them were found once. The biggest ten clones account for approximately 12% of the sample.

Counted from cysteine to phenylalanine, this CDR3 has 13 amino acids. The CDR3 DNA has 39 bases and is translated from base 1. From the germline V gene, CDR1 is SGHVS and CDR2 is FNYEAQ. The junction carries 13 bases between V and J, which are trimmed by 3 bases and 7 bases respectively. The sequence links TRBV7-6 to TRBJ2-7; matching of 6 bases hints at TRBD2 as the D gene. Sequences were obtained from sorted CD4+, CD8+, or CD8+CD57+ T cells (not recorded which) from PBMCs. The clonotype was recovered from a human donor with aplastic anemia. Here is the DNA: TGTGCCAGCAGCTTTCCGACCGCGGGGGAGCAGTACTTC. Translated, this gives CASSFPTAGEQYF.